This TCR beta chain emerged from a study of T-cell memory formation after mild COVID-19. Study summary: Most TCR clusters belonged to a single donor.

V was pared by 6 bases and J by 10 bases, with 13 bases between. The CDR3 contains 11 residues. Germline V gene sequence: CDR1 DFQATT, CDR2 SNEGSKA (reference sequence). This clonotype has a handful of counts. TCRdb reprocessed the 5' RACE reads with MiXCR, giving one entry per CDR3 protein. The sample yields roughly 560,000 distinct CDR3 sequences, roughly 22% seen once. V gene TRBV20-1 combines with J gene TRBJ2-1; D uncertain. The clonotype originates from an adult woman who had mild COVID-19 (a few samples of this study predate the infection). Cell type and time point are not known. The specimen was PBMCs or a T cell subset sorted from them (not recorded which). The CDR3 is CSAPLGREQFF. CDR3 sequence (DNA): TGCAGTGCCCCTCTTGGGCGGGAGCAGTTCTTC.